The T cell receptor (beta chain) under discussion was sequenced for a study of shared clonotypes between healthy human individuals. Study-level information: The cohort comprised a couple of women and a few men. Their ages spanned 18 to 49 years.

Sequencing used immunoSEQ multiplex PCR; TCRdb keeps in-frame clones, though not all of them. The sample has 2.3 million or so clones, approximately 95% seen once. The V segment lost 4 bases and the J segment 7 bases; nucleotides outside the gene matches: 9. CDR1 and CDR2 from the germline V gene are SGHNT and YYREEE (reference sequence). The CDR3 is 14 amino acids. This TCR was sampled from a man aged 18 to 30 in good health. Some clones in this sample may be carry-over from other donors' samples. Source material: naive CD4+ T cells from PBMCs. As for subset: CD45RA+ positively selected. This rearrangement joins TRBV5-4 to TRBJ1-2, with 8 bases identical to TRBD1. DNA for the CDR3: TGTGCCAGCAGCCCACAGACAGGGGCGTCTGGCTACACCTTC. Translation: CASSPQTGASGYTF.